This T cell receptor beta chain originates from a study of cytomegalovirus exposure and HLA in healthy donors. Primers for the PCR totalled 60 Vbeta and 13 Jbeta. Sequencing was performed with immunoSEQ multiplex PCR; in TCRdb, only in-frame clones are kept and a portion is missing. The profile covers 150,000 to 200,000 clones, with about 75% appearing a single time and about 0.91% taken by the ten largest. Of note for this clone: Its antigen remains unidentified. Within the sample, other DNA sequences also encode this same CDR3.

Study conclusions and caveats: Of the V segments, some could not be distinguished, including TRBV6-2 and TRBV6-3, and were excluded. Cytomegalovirus-associated TCR beta chains were listed, numbering more than 150. Three chains linked to CMV were shown in vitro to be specific for CMV antigens.

The CDR3 has 14 residues. CDR1 is ENHRY, CDR2 SYGVKD, per germline. V lost 2 bases and J 5 bases, leaving 10 bases between the germline ends. The chain carries TRBV10-3 and TRBJ1-5; D is possibly TRBD1 (6 bases). Sequencing was carried out using PBMCs. This clonotype was obtained from a woman in her forties or fifties in good health and CMV-seropositive. CDR3 nucleotide sequence: TGTGCCATCAGTGAGGGACAGACCTATCAGCCCCAGCATTTT. This sequence encodes CAISEGQTYQPQHF.